Following are 13 T cell receptor beta chains from one sample sequenced in a study of T cell changes during pregnancy in multiple sclerosis. Sequenced by immunoSEQ multiplex PCR; TCRdb stores in-frame clones only, minus some. The profile shows approximately 97,000 clones, 90% of them singletons. Source: peripheral blood, taken in the second trimester of pregnancy. The receptors were gathered from a female donor in good health, enrolled as a control in a pregnancy study.

The DNA of the CDR3 is TGTGCCAGCAGGGGGGGAGTTCTTAATAATTCACCCCTCCACTTT. Translated, it gives CASRGGVLNNSPLHF. The genes are TRBV6-1 and TRBJ1-6; tentatively, D is TRBD1 (5 bases). Trimming left V 6 bases short and J 5 bases short, with 14 bases between. This CDR3 has 15 amino acids. CDR1 and CDR2 (germline): MNHNS, SASEGT.

The chain combines TRBV28 with TRBJ1-1; TRBD1 agrees at 10 bases. The CDR3 is 13 residues long. V trimming: 7 bases; J trimming: 8 bases; junction bases outside the gene matches: 7. Germline CDR1 and CDR2: MDHEN and SYDVKM. CDR3 residues: CASNRQGAREAFF. The CDR3 nucleotides read TGTGCCAGCAATCGACAGGGGGCGCGAGAAGCTTTCTTT.

CDR3 sequence (DNA): TGTGCCATCAGCAACTCCCTCGGGACATTTACTAACTATGGCTACACCTTC. This translates into CAISNSLGTFTNYGYTF. The chain couples TRBV10-3 to TRBJ1-2; perhaps TRBD1 as D (6 bases). CDR1 is ENHRY, CDR2 SYGVKD, per germline. Trimming removed 6 bases at V and 0 bases at J, with 20 bases between. The CDR3 sequence is 17 residues long.

The CDR3 coding sequence is TGTGCCAGCTCACTATCGCGGGGGAACACAGATACGCAGTATTTT. Residues: CASSLSRGNTDTQYF. The chain has TRBV18 and TRBJ2-3, with TRBD2 matching over 7 bases. V shed 4 bases, J shed 2 bases, and the junction held 6 bases outside the gene matches. The CDR3 spans 15 residues. Germline values: CDR1 KGHSH, CDR2 LQKENI.

The sample holds one count of this clone. The chain links TRBV11-2 to TRBJ1-2, with D uncertain. The CDR3 runs 14 residues. V was shortened by 5 bases and J by 6 bases, with 16 bases between the two germline ends. Germline assignment: CDR1 SGHAT and CDR2 FQNNGV. The CDR3 region has the DNA TGTGCCAGCAGCCCGAGAGTCGGGTTCGATGGCTACACCTTC. Protein sequence: CASSPRVGFDGYTF.

V and J are TRBV4-3 and TRBJ1-3; 10 positions match TRBD1. Germline loops: CDR1 LGHNA, CDR2 YSLEER. The V and J ends lost 4 bases and 2 bases, in that order; junction bases with no gene match: 2. The CDR3 is made up of 15 amino acids. In nucleotides, the CDR3 is TGCGCCAGCAGCCTGGGGACAGGGGCTGGAAACACCATATATTTT. It specifies CASSLGTGAGNTIYF.

The rearrangement links TRBV29-1 to TRBJ2-1; 12 bases fit TRBD2. This CDR3 has 16 residues. The germline V gene encodes CDR1 SQVTM and CDR2 ANQGSEA. V dropped 5 bases and J dropped 8; count of bases not matched to a gene: 13. The CDR3 coding sequence is TGCAGCGTTCCGGGACTAGCGGGTTCGAGTCTTGATGAGCAGTTCTTC. It translates to CSVPGLAGSSLDEQFF.

This clone appeared a few times. The chain links TRBV4-2 to TRBJ2-5, with TRBD2 matching 10 bases. CDR3 size: 17 residues. Germline V lookup: CDR1 LGHNA, CDR2 YNFKEQ. V was pared by 0 bases and J by 1 base, with 5 bases of the junction left unmatched. CDR3 loop: CASSQDGASGGQETQYF. CDR3 DNA: TGTGCCAGCAGCCAAGACGGGGCTAGCGGGGGCCAAGAGACCCAGTACTTC.

DNA of the CDR3: TGTGCCAGCTCAGGGACAGTTAGTGATCCCCTCCACTTT. Its protein product is CASSGTVSDPLHF. The chain combines TRBV18 with TRBJ1-6; TRBD1 matches 7 bases. This CDR3 comprises 13 residues. CDR1 and CDR2 (germline): KGHSH, LQKENI. V lost 5 bases, J lost 13 bases, and 8 bases stayed unmatched. Full variable domain (rest looked up from reference TRBV18 and TRBJ1-6): NAGVMQNPRHLVRRRGQEARLRCSPMKGHSHVYWYRQLPEEGLKFMVYLQKENIIDESGMPKERFSAEFPKEGPSILRIQQVVRGDSAAYFCASSGTVSDPLHFGNGTRLTVT.

V gene TRBV27 combines with J gene TRBJ1-6; D is ambiguous. The CDR3 is 13 residues long. Between the trimmed V and J ends, which lost 3 bases and 8 bases, there was a span of 8 bases. Germline V lookup: CDR1 MNHEY, CDR2 SMNVEV (reference sequence). This CDR3 is CASSFSYDSPLHF. Here the CDR3 DNA reads TGTGCCAGCAGTTTCTCGTATGATTCACCCCTCCACTTT.

This rearrangement joins TRBV11-1 to TRBJ2-7; 11 bases agree with TRBD1. The CDR3 contains 15 residues. CDR1 and CDR2 from the germline V gene are SGHAT and FQDESV (reference sequence). V lost 5 bases to trimming and J lost 5 bases; unmatched junction nucleotides: 8. Written as DNA, the CDR3 is TGTGCCAGCAGCCCAGGGGAGGGACAGGGGGACGAGCAGTACTTC. It translates to CASSPGEGQGDEQYF.

V gene TRBV6-5 combines with J gene TRBJ1-2; the D gene is possibly TRBD1 (6 bases). The ends were cut back, 7 bases at V and 5 bases at J, with 14 bases in the middle. Germline CDR1 reads MNHEY; CDR2 reads SVGAGI. The CDR3 has 13 amino acids. As DNA, the CDR3 is TGTGCCAGCAATGGGGGCCCGGGGTATGGCTACACCTTC. Its translation: CASNGGPGYGYTF.

In nucleotides, the CDR3 is TGTGCCAGCAGCAAACAGATAACTAATGAAAAACTGTTTTTT. Its protein is CASSKQITNEKLFF. The chain is built from TRBV7-6 and TRBJ1-4; D is unresolved. Looked up from germline, CDR1 is SGHVS and CDR2 is FNYEAQ. The V end lost 5 bases, the J end lost 1 base, and 8 bases lay between the germline ends. The CDR3 contains 14 residues. The entire variable domain, with the rest obtained from reference TRBV7-6 and TRBJ1-4, is as follows: GAGVSQSPRYKVTKRGQDVALRCDPISGHVSLYWYRQALGQGPEFLTYFNYEAQQDKSGLPNDRFSAERPEGSISTLTIQRTEQRDSAMYRCASSKQITNEKLFFGSGTQLSVL.